This T cell receptor (beta chain) originates from a study of beta chain features in type 1 diabetes (dated by TCRdb to 2017 to 2018). At the level of the whole study: Mean age, gender distribution, total cell number and subset yield did not differ between patients and healthy donors. A total of about 100 million sorted cells were examined across all samples, and RNA yield correlated strongly with the number of cells per subset. In the study, TCRB repertoires of sorted circulating CD4+ T cell subsets from recently diagnosed type 1 diabetes patients were compared with those of matched healthy donors. Regulatory and stem cell-like memory subsets were obtained from only 8 patients and about 8 healthy donors, while naive and central memory subsets were obtained from all 30 or so donors.

V is shortened by 5 bases, J by 6 bases, and the region joining them spans 11 bases. The CDR3 holds 12 amino acids from the cysteine to the phenylalanine. Only the CDR3 part of the read is kept: 36 bases, read in frame from the first base. As encoded in the germline V gene (reference sequence), CDR1 is SEHNR while CDR2 is FQNEAQ. This clone was counted between two and nine times. What antigen it recognizes has not been identified. No quality values exist for individual bases; no much larger clone is one base distant. From each donor, a single peripheral blood sample of around 120 mL on average was drawn into heparinised tubes. Naive, central memory, regulatory and stem cell-like memory CD4+ T cells were sorted on a BD FACSAria II using a panel including CD45RO, CCR7, CD25, CD127, CD95 and CD27. Purity was above 95% for every sorted population. Right away, PBMCs were isolated by Lymphoprep density gradient centrifugation and were stained directly, with no culture step. To minimize batch effects, samples were stained and sorted in pairs, one healthy donor with one patient per experiment.

Study-level results and caveats: At VDJ recombination sites, patients with type 1 diabetes made fewer insertions and deleted more nucleotides, a pattern implying thymic rearrangement abnormalities. Because cDNA was sequenced instead of genomic DNA, highly expressing activated cells could be over-represented, though the groups showed no difference in activation or CD3 levels. A moderate but significant shortening of TCRB CDR3 length was observed in type 1 diabetes patients in all four CD4+ subsets. Naive, central memory and regulatory TCRB repertoires appeared more similar among patients than among healthy donors. Because small numbers of individuals were included in the HLA sub-analyses, any influence of HLA type on TCRB rearrangement was left unresolved. PCR may preferentially amplify shorter templates, but because patient and control samples were amplified and corrected together, any resulting skew would affect both groups equally.

All of the isolated RNA was reverse transcribed with the High Capacity cDNA Reverse Transcription Kit, so expressed TCRB transcripts were sequenced. Deep immunoSEQ sequencing was applied to naive, central memory and regulatory T cell samples, giving an average of around 4 million total reads per sample. Sorted cells were lysed in RLT buffer, and RNA was extracted using DNase-treated RNeasy Micro or Mini kits according to cell number. To prevent cross-contamination, every cell subset was processed on its own, while patient and healthy donor samples were processed together. TCRB sequences were amplified from cDNA with the immunoSEQ multiplex PCR, producing 87-bp fragments spanning the CDR3 region. Sequencing of the amplicons was performed on the Illumina HiSeq platform. Processing in the source paper ran as follows. Synthetic template baselines were used to correct PCR bias computationally, reads within Hamming distance 2 were collapsed together, and singletons that could not be merged were discarded. By aligning reads against IMGT, V, D and J genes, CDR3 length, and insertions or deletions at six rearrangement sites were assigned. Within each subset, clonotype counts were normalized to sorted cell number, and only after that were true diversity and Gini coefficients computed with the tcR R package. The overlap coefficient, calculated on TCRB nucleotide sequences, was used to measure repertoire sharing. TCRdb's version of the immuneACCESS table is confined to in-frame rearrangements and falls short of the full clone set. An unresolved V gene accounts for under half of the shortfall where checked; the remainder is of unknown origin. The DNA was the basis for D and trimming; V, J and clone size are from that table. The sample records 130,000 or so clones, less than 10% of which are singletons. The ten largest make up about 0.6% of the sample.

Recombination connected TRBV7-9 to TRBJ2-7; matching of 6 bases hints at TRBD1 as the D gene. The sample consisted of central memory CD4+ T cells from blood. This receptor was identified in a woman between 35 and 50 years old in good health. Here the CDR3 is given as CASSVQGSEQYF. The DNA reads as follows: TGTGCCAGCAGCGTACAGGGCAGCGAGCAGTACTTC.